This T cell receptor beta chain was identified during a study of beta chain features in type 1 diabetes (dated by TCRdb to 2016 to 2019). Concerning the study at large: No differences in mean age, gender distribution, total cell number or subset yield were found between patients and healthy donors. Regulatory and stem cell-like memory subsets were isolated from only 8 patients and 8 healthy donors, whereas naive and central memory subsets came from all 28 donors. A total of 107,917,701 sorted cells were examined across all samples, and RNA yield correlated strongly with the number of cells per subset. The study compared the TCRB repertoires of sorted circulating CD4+ T cell subsets in recently diagnosed type 1 diabetes patients with those in matched healthy donors. Summary of the overall study and its limitations: Fewer insertions and more nucleotide deletions at VDJ recombination sites were observed in patients with type 1 diabetes, implying thymic rearrangement abnormalities. HLA sub-analyses involved small numbers of individuals, so any influence of HLA type on TCRB rearrangement remained unresolved. Naive, central memory and regulatory TCRB repertoires appeared more similar among patients than among healthy donors. Shorter templates might have been favored by PCR, but patient and control samples were amplified and corrected together, so both groups would have been affected equally by any skew. Sequencing cDNA rather than genomic DNA could over-represent highly expressing activated cells, although activation and CD3 levels did not differ between groups. Type 1 diabetes patients showed a moderate but significant shortening of TCRB CDR3 length in all four CD4+ subsets.

A single peripheral blood draw of about 116 mL on average was collected from each donor into heparinised tubes. A BD FACSAria II and a panel including CD45RO, CCR7, CD25, CD127, CD95 and CD27 were used to sort naive, central memory, regulatory and stem cell-like memory CD4+ T cells. Purity was above 95% for every sorted population. PBMCs were isolated right away by Lymphoprep density gradient centrifugation and were stained directly, without culture. So that batch effects would be minimized, each experiment stained and sorted samples in pairs, pairing one healthy donor with one patient. Inclusive of the bounding cysteine and phenylalanine, the CDR3 is 14 residues long. Only CDR3 DNA remains: 42 bases, in frame from the first base. From the germline V gene, CDR1 is SGHTA and CDR2 is FQGNSA. The V end loses 4 bases and the J end loses 0 bases, and a stretch of 9 bases separates them. Comments on this clone: What this receptor recognizes is not known. No base-level quality is on record; no much larger clone is a single base apart.

The High Capacity cDNA Reverse Transcription Kit was used to reverse transcribe all of the isolated RNA, meaning that expressed TCRB transcripts were what got sequenced. Deep immunoSEQ sequencing was performed on naive, central memory and regulatory T cell samples, with an average of about 3.57 million total reads per sample. After sorted cells were lysed in RLT buffer, RNA was extracted with DNase-treated RNeasy Micro or Mini kits, with the choice depending on cell number. Each cell subset was processed on its own to prevent cross-contamination, while patient and healthy donor samples were processed together. The immunoSEQ multiplex PCR was used to amplify TCRB sequences from cDNA, yielding 87-bp fragments that span the CDR3 region. Amplicons were sequenced on the Illumina HiSeq platform. From the authors' description of their analysis: PCR bias was corrected computationally using synthetic template baselines, and reads within Hamming distance 2 were collapsed, with unmergeable singletons discarded. By aligning reads against IMGT, V, D and J genes, CDR3 length, and insertions or deletions at six rearrangement sites were assigned. Within each subset, clonotype counts were normalized to the number of sorted cells before true diversity and Gini coefficients were calculated with the tcR R package. Repertoire sharing was quantified using the overlap coefficient calculated on TCRB nucleotide sequences. The immuneACCESS repertoire file appears here via TCRdb, limited to in-frame rearrangements. These files lack a portion of the clones; in checked studies, under half of the deficit traces to unresolved V genes, and the cause of the others is not known. V, J and clone size were drawn from that table, and D and trimming were deduced from the DNA. Within this sample are a few hundred thousand clones, with 9.6% of them counted one time only. The ten top clones hold around 0.66% of the sample.

The material sequenced was central memory CD4+ T cells from blood. The clonotype comes from a young man with type 1 diabetes. This sequence uses TRBV7-2 and TRBJ1-1; TRBD1 could be the D gene, as 6 bases match. The bases read TGTGCCAGCAGCTACAGGGACTTGAACACTGAAGCTTTCTTT. This codes for CASSYRDLNTEAFF.